The present T cell receptor (beta chain) was sequenced within a study of blood T cell repertoires in COVID-19. Study as a whole: The samples span acute and convalescent COVID-19 from the United States, Italy and Spain.

The repertoire was sequenced with immunoSEQ multiplex PCR; TCRdb's copy has only in-frame clones and lacks some. The data hold about 310,000 clones, with around 90% observed a single time. V was pared by 1 base and J by 4 bases, with 5 bases of the junction left unmatched. The CDR3 runs to 16 residues. CDR1 and CDR2 from the germline V gene are SGHRS and YFSETQ. The rearrangement links TRBV5-1 to TRBJ2-7; TRBD2 aligns across 13 bases. Sequenced: peripheral blood. The TCR comes from a middle-aged woman with COVID-19, enrolled during active disease. The CDR3 coding sequence is TGCGCCAGCAGCTTGACCGGGACTAGCGGGGTTTACGAGCAGTACTTC. Translated: CASSLTGTSGVYEQYF. The full variable domain, its missing parts supplied by reference TRBV5-1 and TRBJ2-7, is KAGVTQTPRYLIKTRGQQVTLSCSPISGHRSVSWYQQTPGQGLQFLFEYFSETQRNKGNFPGRFSGRQFSNSRSEMNVSTLELGDSALYLCASSLTGTSGVYEQYFGPGTRLTVT.